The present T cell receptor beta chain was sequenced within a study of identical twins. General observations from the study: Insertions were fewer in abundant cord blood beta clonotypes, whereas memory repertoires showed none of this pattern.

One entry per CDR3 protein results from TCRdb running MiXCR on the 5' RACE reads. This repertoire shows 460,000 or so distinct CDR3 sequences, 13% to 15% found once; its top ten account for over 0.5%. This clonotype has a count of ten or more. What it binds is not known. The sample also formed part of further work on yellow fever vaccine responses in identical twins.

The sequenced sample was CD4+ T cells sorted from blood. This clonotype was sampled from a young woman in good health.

The CDR3 DNA is TGTGCCAGCAGCTTAGGCCAGGGCACGGAGACCCAGTACTTC. Its protein product is CASSLGQGTETQYF. The chain employs TRBV11-2 and TRBJ2-5, with D possibly TRBD1 on 5 matching bases. The CDR3 has 14 residues. The germline gives CDR1 SGHAT, CDR2 FQNNGV. Trimming shortened V by 1 base and J by 5 bases, and 11 bases separated the two germline ends.